What follows is one TCR beta chain and its context. This entry belongs to a study of T cells expressing NK-cell markers. Study background: The authors sequenced eight donors, of whom seven were HCMV-seropositive and one was seronegative.

TCRdb re-called the 5' RACE reads; one entry per CDR3 protein, DNA not given. The table counts around 380,000 distinct CDR3 sequences; about 10% lies in the top ten. The CDR3 consists of 14 residues. In germline, CDR1 is DFQATT, CDR2 SNEGSKA (reference sequence). V is TRBV20-1 and J is TRBJ2-1. The sequence was collected from a woman in her 50s in good health. The sample was blood T cells: a sorted CD56 or NKG2C T cell subset, CD4+ or CD8+ T cells, or bulk PBMC T cells (not recorded which). This CDR3 is CSARGTLSYNEQFF.